This T cell receptor beta chain was captured by sequencing in a study of blood T cell repertoires in COVID-19. The Seattle patients, enrolled during active infection, were followed longitudinally. TCRdb keeps only in-frame clones here, not all; method: immunoSEQ multiplex PCR. Seen here are around 400,000 clones, around 87% observed once, and the top ten hold over 9.5%. The CDR3 runs to 17 residues. Germline lookup yields CDR1 LNHNV and CDR2 YYDKDF (reference sequence). V shed 0 bases, J shed 7 bases, and the junction held 6 bases outside the gene matches. The V and J genes are TRBV15 and TRBJ2-1, with 13 bases identical to TRBD2. The origin of this receptor is a woman aged 25 to 39 with COVID-19, enrolled during active disease. Sequences were obtained from peripheral blood. CDR3 sequence (DNA): TGTGCCACCAGCAGAGATTGGGGACTAGCGGGATCGAATGAGCAGTTCTTC. Amino acid sequence: CATSRDWGLAGSNEQFF.